These T cell receptor beta chains were read from a single sample in a study of CD8 T cells in Susac syndrome. Via MiXCR, TCRdb re-called the immunoSEQ multiplex PCR reads, giving one row per CDR3 protein. This sample yields 120,000 or so distinct CDR3 sequences, of which approximately 93% are seen a single time; approximately 0.097% belongs to the top ten. The sequenced sample was CD4+ T cells from PBMCs. The source is a human donor with multiple sclerosis. Both conserved end residues are part of each CDR3. Each record gives: V gene, J gene, clone size, D gene, CDR3 DNA, CDR3 protein. D genes are given only for firm matches. Where a row states a size, it is once, few, many or the class of an expanded clone; other rows omit it.

TRBV9	TRBJ2-1	.	.	TGTGCCAGCAGCCCGGATTCCTACAATGAGCAGTTCTTC	CASSPDSYNEQFF
TRBV15	TRBJ2-2	.	TRBD2	TGTGCCACCAGCGGACGGACTAGCCGTTTCACCGGGGAGCTGTTTTTT	CATSGRTSRFTGELFF
TRBV7-3	TRBJ1-1	.	TRBD1	TGTGCCAGCAGCCCCGACAGGGAGTCGGCTGAAGCTTTCTTT	CASSPDRESAEAFF
TRBV12-3/TRBV12-4	TRBJ2-6	.	.	TGTGCCAGCAGTTCCGCCCGGGGGATCCTGACTTTC	CASSSARGILTF
TRBV7-2	TRBJ1-6	.	TRBD1	TGTGCCAGCAGTCTACAGGGGCGGGCCTCCTATAATTCACCCCTCCACTTT	CASSLQGRASYNSPLHF
TRBV30	TRBJ2-7	.	.	TGTGCCTGGAGTGAAGGCCGGGTTCAGAAGCAGTACTTC	CAWSEGRVQKQYF
TRBV9	TRBJ2-2	.	.	TGTGCCAGCAGTGAGGCCCCGAACACCGGGGAGCTGTTTTTT	CASSEAPNTGELFF
TRBV6-5	TRBJ2-1	.	TRBD2	TGTGCCAGCAGTTACTTCGCTAGCGGGGGGGCCCGCTCCTACAATGAGCAGTTCTTC	CASSYFASGGARSYNEQFF
TRBV29-1	TRBJ2-7	.	TRBD1	TGCAGCGTTGACTCCAGAGGACAGGGATCGACCTACGAGCAGTACTTC	CSVDSRGQGSTYEQYF
TRBV20-1	TRBJ2-5	.	.	TGCAGTGCTAGGGGACTCGGGGAGACCCAGTACTTC	CSARGLGETQYF
TRBV7-9	TRBJ1-1	.	.	TGTGCCAGCAGCTTAGCGGGCAGGGGATGGAACACTGAAGCTTTCTTT	CASSLAGRGWNTEAFF
TRBV25-1	TRBJ2-5	.	.	TGTGCCAGCAGTGAGCCCCCAGGGGGGGTGAGGGAGACCCAGTACTTC	CASSEPPGGVRETQYF
TRBV24-1	TRBJ1-1	.	TRBD1	TGTGCCACCAGTGATCATAGGGGGCCCACTGAAGCTTTCTTT	CATSDHRGPTEAFF
TRBV2	TRBJ1-6	.	.	TGTGCCAGCACCTCAGGGAGCTCCTATAATTCACCCCTCCACTTT	CASTSGSSYNSPLHF
TRBV7-9	TRBJ2-5	.	TRBD2	TGTGCCAGCAGCCCACGGACTAGCCAAGAGACCCAGTACTTC	CASSPRTSQETQYF
TRBV5-1	TRBJ2-3	.	.	TGCGCCAGCAGCTTGGTAGCAGGACGCACAGATACGCAGTATTTT	CASSLVAGRTDTQYF
TRBV7-9	TRBJ2-5	.	.	TGTGCCAGCAGCGGGATAGCTCGCGGTATGGGAGAGACCCAGTACTTC	CASSGIARGMGETQYF
TRBV5-1	TRBJ1-3	.	.	TGCGCCAGCAGCTTGGATGGGGGCAATGGAAACACCATATATTTT	CASSLDGGNGNTIYF
TRBV20-1	TRBJ2-1	.	TRBD1	TGCAGTGCTAGAGATCTGAACAGGGGGCGACATGAGCAGTTCTTC	CSARDLNRGRHEQFF
TRBV24-1	TRBJ2-5	.	.	TGTGCCACCAGTGATTTTGGCAGGAGCCAAGAGACCCAGTACTTC	CATSDFGRSQETQYF
TRBV3-1	TRBJ2-5	.	TRBD2	TGTGCCAGCAGCTTTACTAGCGGGGGGTACCAAGAGACCCAGTACTTC	CASSFTSGGYQETQYF
TRBV19	TRBJ1-1	.	.	TGTGCCAGTAGTATTCGGGGACACACTGAAGCTTTCTTT	CASSIRGHTEAFF
TRBV5-6	TRBJ2-5	.	.	TGTGCCAGCAGCTCCCAGGGTGGAGAGACCCAGTACTTC	CASSSQGGETQYF
TRBV28	TRBJ1-1	.	.	TGTGCCAGCAGTTTTTTGGGGGGGCGCACTGAAGCTTTCTTT	CASSFLGGRTEAFF
TRBV20-1	TRBJ2-6	.	TRBD1	TGCAGTGCTACGGGACAGGGGGCGATTTGGTCCTCTGGGGCCAACGTCCTGACTTTC	CSATGQGAIWSSGANVLTF
TRBV12-3/TRBV12-4	TRBJ2-7	once	TRBD2	TGTGCCAGCAGTTCAGAGACTAGCGGGGGGATGTACGAGCAGTACTTC	CASSSETSGGMYEQYF
TRBV5-1	TRBJ2-5	.	.	TGCGCCAGCAGCTTGGTGCCCGGGACACAAGAGACCCAGTACTTC	CASSLVPGTQETQYF
TRBV29-1	TRBJ2-1	.	TRBD1	TGCAGCGCAACTAGACAGGGCCTCGATGAGCAGTTCTTC	CSATRQGLDEQFF
TRBV20-1	TRBJ2-3	.	.	TGCAGTGCACGGACTAGCACAGATACGCAGTATTTT	CSARTSTDTQYF
TRBV13	TRBJ2-3	.	TRBD1	TGTGCCAGCAGCTTAGGCCCGATGGGTACGGCAGGGGGCTATACAGATACGCAGTATTTT	CASSLGPMGTAGGYTDTQYF
TRBV12-3/TRBV12-4	TRBJ2-7	.	TRBD1	TGTGCCAGCAGTCGGGACAGAAGATACGAGCAGTACTTC	CASSRDRRYEQYF
TRBV4-2	TRBJ2-3	.	.	TGTGCCAGCAGCCAAGTACAGGGAACTAGCACAGATACGCAGTATTTT	CASSQVQGTSTDTQYF
TRBV5-1	TRBJ1-1	once	.	TGCGCCAGCAGCCCCTACGGGGTACGGGAAGAAGCTTTCTTT	CASSPYGVREEAFF
TRBV18	TRBJ1-1	.	.	TGTGCCAGCTCTCAGACCATGAACACTGAAGCTTTCTTT	CASSQTMNTEAFF
TRBV9	TRBJ1-2	.	TRBD1	TGTGCCAGCAGCCTAACCACGGGACAGGGTGACGGCTACACCTTC	CASSLTTGQGDGYTF
TRBV29-1	TRBJ1-2	.	.	TGCAGCGTTGAGGGCCCGACAGGCGAGTATGGCTACACCTTC	CSVEGPTGEYGYTF
TRBV5-1	TRBJ2-6	.	.	TGCGCCAGCAGCTTGTTGGGTGGTGGGGCCAACGTCCTGACTTTC	CASSLLGGGANVLTF
TRBV30	TRBJ2-7	.	.	TGTGCCTGGAGTGCGGCTGCGGGGTCCGAGCAGTACTTC	CAWSAAAGSEQYF
TRBV28	TRBJ1-6	.	.	TGTGCCAGCAGTTTGCCACTTATTAATTCACCCCTCCACTTT	CASSLPLINSPLHF
TRBV5-1	TRBJ2-7	few	TRBD1	TGCGCCAGCAGCACGACAGGGGGCCAATACGAGCAGTACTTC	CASSTTGGQYEQYF
TRBV7-3	TRBJ2-1	.	TRBD2	TGTGCCAGCTCCTCTAGCGGGGGAAGCTCCTACAATGAGCAGTTCTTC	CASSSSGGSSYNEQFF
TRBV20-1	TRBJ1-5	.	.	TGCAGTGCTAGAATACAGGATGATCAGCCCCAGCATTTT	CSARIQDDQPQHF
TRBV5-1	TRBJ2-1	.	TRBD1	TGCGCCAGCAGGCCCCCCGGGACAGGGGGCAATGAGCAGTTCTTC	CASRPPGTGGNEQFF
TRBV2	TRBJ1-2	.	.	TGTGCCAGCAGTGAAGGCAGGGAAGGCAGAGGCTACACCTTC	CASSEGREGRGYTF
TRBV11-1	TRBJ1-2	.	.	TGTGCCAGCAGCTTAAAGGCTGGAGCTAACTATGGCTACACCTTC	CASSLKAGANYGYTF
TRBV27	TRBJ2-7	.	.	TGTGCCAGCAGAAAACCCCAGGGGAGCTCCTACGAGCAGTACTTC	CASRKPQGSSYEQYF
TRBV7-2	TRBJ2-1	.	.	TGTGCCAGCAGCTTAGCGCCGGGGGATGGTGAGCAGTTCTTC	CASSLAPGDGEQFF
TRBV19	TRBJ1-5	.	.	TGTGCCAGTACCCGGACTGGAGGCCCCAATCAGCCCCAGCATTTT	CASTRTGGPNQPQHF
TRBV6-5	TRBJ2-2	few	TRBD1	TGTGCCAGCAGTGCGGACAGGGCGGGGGAGCTGTTTTTT	CASSADRAGELFF
TRBV30	TRBJ2-2	.	TRBD2	TGTGCCTGGAGTGTGATGGGACTAGCGAGGGGCACCGGGGAGCTGTTTTTT	CAWSVMGLARGTGELFF
TRBV5-1	TRBJ1-3	.	.	TGCGCCAGCAGCTTGGGATCGGGGAAATACTCTGGAAACACCATATATTTT	CASSLGSGKYSGNTIYF